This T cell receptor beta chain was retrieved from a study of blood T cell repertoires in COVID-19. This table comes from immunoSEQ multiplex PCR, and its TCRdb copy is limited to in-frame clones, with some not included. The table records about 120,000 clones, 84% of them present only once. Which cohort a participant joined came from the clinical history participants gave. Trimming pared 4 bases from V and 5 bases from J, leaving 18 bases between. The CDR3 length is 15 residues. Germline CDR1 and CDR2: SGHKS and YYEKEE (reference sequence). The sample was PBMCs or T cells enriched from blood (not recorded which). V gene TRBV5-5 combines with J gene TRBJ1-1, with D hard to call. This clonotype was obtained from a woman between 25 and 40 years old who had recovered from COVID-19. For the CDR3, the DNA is TGTGCCAGCAGCCCCGCCAGACCGGGAGGGACTGAAGCTTTCTTT. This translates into CASSPARPGGTEAFF.